The present T cell receptor (beta chain) was sequenced within a study of T-cell memory formation after mild COVID-19. Overall study findings and caveats: The SARS-CoV-2 specificity of second-wave clones reaching peak at day 37 remained unverified. Later expanders leaned CD4+, whereas day 15 to 85 contracting clones were balanced CD4/CD8.

TCRdb independently ran MiXCR on the 5' RACE reads; one entry per CDR3 protein. Here the sample spans around 470,000 distinct CDR3 sequences, 15% to 25% being singletons. In the case of this clonotype: Its antigen is unknown.

V shed 4 bases and J shed 2 bases, with 6 bases lying between them. CDR3 size: 12 residues. Germline V gene lookup returns CDR1 SGHAT and CDR2 FQDESV (reference sequence). The chain combines TRBV11-1 with TRBJ2-7, with D unclear. The sequenced material came from PBMCs or a T cell subset sorted from them (not recorded which). This sequence was found in an adult woman who had mild COVID-19 (a few samples of this study predate the infection). Cell type and time point are not known. CDR3 loop: CASSSTTYEQYF. DNA of the CDR3: TGTGCCAGCAGCTCCACAACCTACGAGCAGTACTTC.